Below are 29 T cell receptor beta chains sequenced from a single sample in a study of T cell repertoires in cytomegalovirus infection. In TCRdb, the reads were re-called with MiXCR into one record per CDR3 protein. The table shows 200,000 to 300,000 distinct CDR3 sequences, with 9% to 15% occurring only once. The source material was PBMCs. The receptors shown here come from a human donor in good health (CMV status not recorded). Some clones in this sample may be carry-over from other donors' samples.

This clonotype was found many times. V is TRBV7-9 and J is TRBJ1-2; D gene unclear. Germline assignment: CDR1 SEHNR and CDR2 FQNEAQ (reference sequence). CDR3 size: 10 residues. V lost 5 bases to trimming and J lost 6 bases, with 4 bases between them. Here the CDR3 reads CASSTDGYTF. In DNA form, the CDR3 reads TGTGCCAGCAGCACCGATGGCTACACCTTC. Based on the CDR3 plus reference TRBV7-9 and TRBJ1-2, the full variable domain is DTGVSQNPRHKITKRGQNVTFRCDPISEHNRLYWYRQTLGQGPEFLTYFQNEAQLEKSRLLSDRFSAERPKGSFSTLEIQRTEQGDSAMYLCASSTDGYTFGSGTRLTVV.

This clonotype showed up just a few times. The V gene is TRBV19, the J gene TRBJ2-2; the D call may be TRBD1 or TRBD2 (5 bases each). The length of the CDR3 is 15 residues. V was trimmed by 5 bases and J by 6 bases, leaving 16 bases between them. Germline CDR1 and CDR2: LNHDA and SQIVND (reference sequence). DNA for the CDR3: TGTGCCAGTAGTTTAGGGCAGCTGGGACCCGGGGAGCTGTTTTTT. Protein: CASSLGQLGPGELFF.

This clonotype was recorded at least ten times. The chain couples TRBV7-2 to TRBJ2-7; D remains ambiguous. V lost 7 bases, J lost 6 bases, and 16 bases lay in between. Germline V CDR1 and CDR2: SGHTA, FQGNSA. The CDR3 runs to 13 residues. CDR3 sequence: CASTPNTPSEQYF. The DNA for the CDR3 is TGTGCCAGCACCCCTAATACCCCCAGCGAGCAGTACTTC.

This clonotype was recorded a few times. The CDR3 spells CASSMLLAGGTDTQYF. CDR3 DNA: TGTGCCAGCAGCATGTTACTAGCGGGGGGCACAGATACGCAGTATTTT. This chain joins TRBV5-5 and TRBJ2-3; 11 bases line up with TRBD2. V was clipped by 4 bases and J by 1 base; unmatched bases: 5. CDR3 length equals 16 residues. The V gene's germline CDR1 is SGHKS and CDR2 YYEKEE (reference sequence). The whole variable domain, remainder taken from reference TRBV5-5 and TRBJ2-3, is DAGVTQSPTHLIKTRGQQVTLRCSPISGHKSVSWYQQVLGQGPQFIFQYYEKEERGRGNFPDRFSARQFPNYSSELNVNALLLGDSALYLCASSMLLAGGTDTQYFGPGTRLTVL.

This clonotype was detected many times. Here the CDR3 reads CASSPDRVGTGELFF. DNA for the CDR3: TGTGCCAGCAGCCCGGACAGGGTGGGCACCGGGGAGCTGTTTTTT. The chain links TRBV7-2 to TRBJ2-2; 8 positions agree with TRBD1. V shed 5 bases, J shed 4 bases, and the junction held 6 bases outside the gene matches. CDR1 is SGHTA, CDR2 FQGNSA, per germline. This CDR3 has 15 amino acids. The whole variable domain, remainder taken from reference TRBV7-2 and TRBJ2-2, is GAGVSQSPSNKVTEKGKDVELRCDPISGHTALYWYRQSLGQGLEFLIYFQGNSAPDKSGLPSDRFSAERTGGSVSTLTIQRTQQEDSAVYLCASSPDRVGTGELFFGEGSRLTVL.

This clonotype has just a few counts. This CDR3 reads CASSLVTDSYEQYF. The CDR3 coding sequence is TGTGCCAGCAGCTTGGTCACGGATTCCTACGAGCAGTACTTC. The J gene is TRBJ2-7, the V gene TRBV5-6, with unresolved D. The CDR3 is made up of 14 amino acids. CDR1 is SGHDT, CDR2 YYEEEE, per germline. With 0 bases removed from V and 1 base from J, the gap between germline ends came to 8 bases. The variable domain in full, completed from reference TRBV5-6 and TRBJ2-7, reads DAGVTQSPTHLIKTRGQQVTLRCSPKSGHDTVSWYQQALGQGPQFIFQYYEEEERQRGNFPDRFSGHQFPNYSSELNVNALLLGDSALYLCASSLVTDSYEQYFGPGTRLTVT.

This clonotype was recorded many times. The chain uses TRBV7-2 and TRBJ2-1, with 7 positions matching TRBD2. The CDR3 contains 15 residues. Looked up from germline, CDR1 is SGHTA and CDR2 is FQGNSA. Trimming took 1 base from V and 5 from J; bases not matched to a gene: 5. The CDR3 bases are TGTGCCAGCAGCTTAGACTTCAGCGGGAACAATGAGCAGTTCTTC. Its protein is CASSLDFSGNNEQFF. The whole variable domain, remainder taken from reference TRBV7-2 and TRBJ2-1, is GAGVSQSPSNKVTEKGKDVELRCDPISGHTALYWYRQSLGQGLEFLIYFQGNSAPDKSGLPSDRFSAERTGGSVSTLTIQRTQQEDSAVYLCASSLDFSGNNEQFFGPGTRLTVL.

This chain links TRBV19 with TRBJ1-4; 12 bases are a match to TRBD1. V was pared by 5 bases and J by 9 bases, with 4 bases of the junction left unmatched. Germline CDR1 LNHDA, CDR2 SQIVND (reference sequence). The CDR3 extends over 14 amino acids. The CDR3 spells CASSSGTGGKKLFF. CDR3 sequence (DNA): TGTGCCAGTAGTTCCGGGACAGGGGGCAAAAAACTGTTTTTT.

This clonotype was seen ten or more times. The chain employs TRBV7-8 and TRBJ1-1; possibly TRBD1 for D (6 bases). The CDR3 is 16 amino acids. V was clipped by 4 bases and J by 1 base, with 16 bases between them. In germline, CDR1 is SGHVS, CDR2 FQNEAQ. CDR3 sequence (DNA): TGTGCCAGCAGCTCCCCATTGGCAGGGGAGAACACTGAAGCTTTCTTT. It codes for CASSSPLAGENTEAFF.

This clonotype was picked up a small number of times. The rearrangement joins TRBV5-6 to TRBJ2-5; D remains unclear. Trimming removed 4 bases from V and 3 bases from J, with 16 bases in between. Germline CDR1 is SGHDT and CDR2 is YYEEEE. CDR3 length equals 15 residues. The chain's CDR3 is CASSRVAVIEETQYF. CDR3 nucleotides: TGTGCCAGCAGCCGAGTGGCAGTTATCGAAGAGACCCAGTACTTC.

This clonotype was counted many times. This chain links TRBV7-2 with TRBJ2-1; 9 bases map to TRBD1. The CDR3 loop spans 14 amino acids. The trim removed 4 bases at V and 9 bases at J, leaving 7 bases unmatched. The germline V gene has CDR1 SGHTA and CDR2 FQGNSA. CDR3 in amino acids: CASSSRDRVTEQFF. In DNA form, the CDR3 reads TGTGCCAGCAGCTCCCGGGACAGGGTTACTGAGCAGTTCTTC.

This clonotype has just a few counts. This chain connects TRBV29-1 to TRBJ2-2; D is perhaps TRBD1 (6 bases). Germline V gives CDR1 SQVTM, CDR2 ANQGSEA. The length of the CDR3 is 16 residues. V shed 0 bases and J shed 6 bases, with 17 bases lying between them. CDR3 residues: CSVEDLQGMGSGELFF. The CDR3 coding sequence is TGCAGCGTTGAAGATCTCCAGGGGATGGGCTCCGGGGAGCTGTTTTTT.

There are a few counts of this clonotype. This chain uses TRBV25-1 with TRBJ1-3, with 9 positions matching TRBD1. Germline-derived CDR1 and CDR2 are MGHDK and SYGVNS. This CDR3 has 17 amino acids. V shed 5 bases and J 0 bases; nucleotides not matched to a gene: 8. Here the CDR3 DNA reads TGTGCCAGCAGTCCCTTATCGGGACAGGGCTCTGGAAACACCATATATTTT. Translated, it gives CASSPLSGQGSGNTIYF.

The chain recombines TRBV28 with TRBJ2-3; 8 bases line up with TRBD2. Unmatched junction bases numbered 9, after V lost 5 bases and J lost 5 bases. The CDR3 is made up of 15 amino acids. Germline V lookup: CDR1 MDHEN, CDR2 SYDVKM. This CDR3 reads CASSVAGSGEDTQYF. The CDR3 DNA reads TGTGCCAGCAGTGTAGCGGGAAGCGGGGAAGATACGCAGTATTTT.

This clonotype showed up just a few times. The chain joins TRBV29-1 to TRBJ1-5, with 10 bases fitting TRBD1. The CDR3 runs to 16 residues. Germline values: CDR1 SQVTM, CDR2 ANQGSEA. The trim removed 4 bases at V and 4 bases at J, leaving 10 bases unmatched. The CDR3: CSVVEGGGQGNQPQHF. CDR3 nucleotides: TGCAGCGTTGTGGAAGGAGGGGGACAGGGGAATCAGCCCCAGCATTTT.

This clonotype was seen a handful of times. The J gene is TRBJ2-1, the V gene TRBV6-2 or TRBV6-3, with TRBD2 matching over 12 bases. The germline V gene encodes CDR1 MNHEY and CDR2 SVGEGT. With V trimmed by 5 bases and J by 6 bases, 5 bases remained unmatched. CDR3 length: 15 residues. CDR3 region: CASSRSSGRGNEQFF. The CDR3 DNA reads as TGTGCCAGCAGTCGTTCTAGCGGGAGGGGCAATGAGCAGTTCTTC.

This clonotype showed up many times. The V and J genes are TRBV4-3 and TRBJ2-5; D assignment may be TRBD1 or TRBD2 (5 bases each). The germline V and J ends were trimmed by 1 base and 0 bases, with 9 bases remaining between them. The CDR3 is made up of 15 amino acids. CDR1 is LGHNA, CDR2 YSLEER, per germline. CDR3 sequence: CASSQGDPYQETQYF. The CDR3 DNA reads TGCGCCAGCAGCCAAGGGGACCCGTACCAAGAGACCCAGTACTTC.

DNA for the CDR3: TGCGCCAGCAGCTTGGCCGGGACTAGCGGGAGCCAGTTCTTC. Translated: CASSLAGTSGSQFF. The rearrangement joins TRBV5-1 to TRBJ2-1; 14 bases match TRBD2. With 0 bases clipped from V and 13 bases from J, the junction kept 3 bases outside the gene matches. Germline V lookup: CDR1 SGHRS, CDR2 YFSETQ. The CDR3 consists of 14 residues.

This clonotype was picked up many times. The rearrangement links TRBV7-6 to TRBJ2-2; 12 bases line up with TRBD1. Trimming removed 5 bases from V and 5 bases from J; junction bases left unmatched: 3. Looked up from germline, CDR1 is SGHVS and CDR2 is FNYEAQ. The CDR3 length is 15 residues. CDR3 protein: CASSRGQGATGELFF. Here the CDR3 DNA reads TGTGCCAGCAGCCGGGGACAGGGGGCGACCGGGGAGCTGTTTTTT.

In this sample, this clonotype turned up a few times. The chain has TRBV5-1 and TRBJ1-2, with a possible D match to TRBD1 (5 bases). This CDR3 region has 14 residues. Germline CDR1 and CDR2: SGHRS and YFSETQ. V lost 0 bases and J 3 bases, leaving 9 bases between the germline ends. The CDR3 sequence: CASSLVGADYGYTF. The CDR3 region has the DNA TGCGCCAGCAGCTTGGTCGGGGCAGACTATGGCTACACCTTC.

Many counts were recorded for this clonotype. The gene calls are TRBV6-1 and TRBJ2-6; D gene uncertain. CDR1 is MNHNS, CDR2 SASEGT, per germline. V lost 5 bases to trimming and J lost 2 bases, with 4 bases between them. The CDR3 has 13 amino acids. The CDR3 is CASSSTGANVLTF. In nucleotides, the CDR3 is TGTGCCAGCAGTTCGACTGGGGCCAACGTCCTGACTTTC.

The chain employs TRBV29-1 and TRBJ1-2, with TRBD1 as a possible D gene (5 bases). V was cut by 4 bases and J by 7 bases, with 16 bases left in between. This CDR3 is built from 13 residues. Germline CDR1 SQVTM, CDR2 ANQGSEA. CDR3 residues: CSVAPDGASGYTF. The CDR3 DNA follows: TGCAGCGTTGCCCCCGACGGGGCGAGTGGCTACACCTTC. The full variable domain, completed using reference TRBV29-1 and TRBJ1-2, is SAVISQKPSRDICQRGTSLTIQCQVDSQVTMMFWYRQQPGQSLTLIATANQGSEATYESGFVIDKFPISRPNLTFSTLTVSNMSPEDSSIYLCSVAPDGASGYTFGSGTRLTVV.

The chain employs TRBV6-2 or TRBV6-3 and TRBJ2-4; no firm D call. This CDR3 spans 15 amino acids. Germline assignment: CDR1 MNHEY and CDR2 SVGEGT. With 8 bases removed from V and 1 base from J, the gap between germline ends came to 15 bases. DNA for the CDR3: TGTGCCAGCGGCTTAGCAGAATTGGCCAAAAACATTCAGTACTTC. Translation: CASGLAELAKNIQYF.

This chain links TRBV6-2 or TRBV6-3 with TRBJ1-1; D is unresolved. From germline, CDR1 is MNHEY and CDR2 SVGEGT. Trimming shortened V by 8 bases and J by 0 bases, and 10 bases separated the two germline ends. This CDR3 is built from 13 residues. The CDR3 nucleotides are TGTGCCAGCCGCGGACGGATGAACACTGAAGCTTTCTTT. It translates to CASRGRMNTEAFF.

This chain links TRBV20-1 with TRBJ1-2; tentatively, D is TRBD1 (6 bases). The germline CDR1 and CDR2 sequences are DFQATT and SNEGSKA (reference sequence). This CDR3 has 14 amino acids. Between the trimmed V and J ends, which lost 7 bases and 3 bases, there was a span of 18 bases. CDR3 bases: TGCAGTGTTCTAACGGGGGCGCCGGACTATGGCTACACCTTC. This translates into CSVLTGAPDYGYTF.

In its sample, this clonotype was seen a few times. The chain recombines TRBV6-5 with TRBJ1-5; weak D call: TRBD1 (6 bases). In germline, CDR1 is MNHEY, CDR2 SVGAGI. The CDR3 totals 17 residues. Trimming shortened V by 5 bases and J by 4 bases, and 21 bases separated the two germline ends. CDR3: CASSETGGGGLNQPQHF. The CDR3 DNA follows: TGTGCCAGCAGTGAAACTGGGGGGGGGGGCCTTAATCAGCCCCAGCATTTT.

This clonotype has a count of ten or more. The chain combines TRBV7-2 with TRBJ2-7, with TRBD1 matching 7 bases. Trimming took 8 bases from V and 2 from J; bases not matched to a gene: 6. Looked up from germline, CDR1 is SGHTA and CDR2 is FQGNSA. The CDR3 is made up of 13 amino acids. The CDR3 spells CASSGTATYEQYF. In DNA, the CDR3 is TGTGCCAGCTCCGGGACAGCCACCTACGAGCAGTACTTC.

CDR3 DNA sequence: TGCGCCAGCAGCTTGGGCGGGAGGGCCGGGGAGCAGTTCTTC. It translates to CASSLGGRAGEQFF. V and J are TRBV5-1 and TRBJ2-1; 9 nucleotides agree with TRBD2. Losses at the gene ends were 0 bases for V and 10 bases for J; bases not matched to a gene: 5. Germline CDR1 and CDR2: SGHRS and YFSETQ. The CDR3 sequence is 14 residues long.

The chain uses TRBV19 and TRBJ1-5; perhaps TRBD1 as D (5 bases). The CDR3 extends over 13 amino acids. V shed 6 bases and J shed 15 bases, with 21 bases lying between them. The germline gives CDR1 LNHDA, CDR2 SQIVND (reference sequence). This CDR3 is CASSPQGGVVVHF. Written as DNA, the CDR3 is TGTGCCAGTAGCCCTCAGGGAGGGGTGGTTGTGCATTTT.